Shown below are 17 T cell receptor beta chains from a single sample sequenced in a study of blood T cells in healthy people across ages. Sample-barcoded 5' priming and a J-beta primer mix drove a second PCR of roughly 7 to 11 cycles. TCRdb used MiXCR to reprocess the 5' RACE reads, holding one entry per CDR3 protein. The repertoire holds hundreds of thousands of distinct CDR3 sequences, with 22% as singletons. The sample taken for sequencing was blood. These receptors were taken from a man between 65 and 80 years old in good health.

CDR3 protein: CASSLGVDYGYTF. Here the CDR3 DNA reads TGCGCCAGCAGCTTGGGGGTGGACTATGGCTACACCTTC. This rearrangement joins TRBV5-1 to TRBJ1-2; D uncertain. This CDR3 has 13 amino acids. Germline CDR1 is SGHRS and CDR2 is YFSETQ. Trimming pared 0 bases from V and 3 bases from J, leaving 6 bases between.

This clonotype occurred a few times. This chain joins TRBV20-1 and TRBJ2-3, with 11 positions matching TRBD2. V dropped 4 bases and J dropped 3; count of bases not matched to a gene: 3. The CDR3 covers 14 residues. Germline CDR1 is DFQATT and CDR2 is SNEGSKA (reference sequence). The CDR3 loop reads CSATSGRITDTQYF. In DNA, the CDR3 is TGCAGTGCTACTAGCGGGAGGATTACAGATACGCAGTATTTT.

The V gene is TRBV19, the J gene TRBJ2-3; TRBD1 matches at 8 bases. The CDR3 totals 15 residues. Germline V gene lookup returns CDR1 LNHDA and CDR2 SQIVND (reference sequence). Trimming removed 6 bases from V and 2 bases from J; junction bases left unmatched: 7. The CDR3 bases are TGTGCCAGTAGGAACAGGGGGTATTCCACAGATACGCAGTATTTT. Translating gives CASRNRGYSTDTQYF. The whole variable domain, filled in from reference TRBV19 and TRBJ2-3, reads DGGITQSPKYLFRKEGQNVTLSCEQNLNHDAMYWYRQDPGQGLRLIYYSQIVNDFQKGDIAEGYSVSREKKESFPLTVTSAQKNPTAFYLCASRNRGYSTDTQYFGPGTRLTVL.

The rearrangement uses TRBV10-2 and TRBJ2-4; D is uncertain. Trimming removed 1 base from V and 8 bases from J, with 3 bases in between. The CDR3 totals 11 residues. The germline V gene has CDR1 WSHSY and CDR2 SAAADI. This chain's CDR3 is CASSEFDIQYF. CDR3 bases: TGCGCCAGCAGTGAGTTTGACATTCAGTACTTC.

This clonotype has more than one count but fewer than ten. In DNA form, the CDR3 reads TGCAGTGCTCCCCGGGCAGGGTACAATCAGCCCCAGCATTTT. It translates to CSAPRAGYNQPQHF. The rearrangement joins TRBV20-1 to TRBJ1-5, with TRBD1 as a possible D gene (5 bases). This CDR3 has 14 amino acids. V lost 5 bases and J 3 bases, leaving 14 bases between the germline ends. CDR1 and CDR2 from the germline V gene are DFQATT and SNEGSKA (reference sequence).

The sample holds a few counts of this clonotype. The J gene is TRBJ1-2, the V gene TRBV5-1; D is perhaps TRBD1 (5 bases). Trimming removed 1 base at V and 0 bases at J, with 10 bases between. The CDR3 has 15 residues. Germline assignment: CDR1 SGHRS and CDR2 YFSETQ. The CDR3 nucleotides are TGCGCCAGCAGCTTGCAGGGCGAGGCTAACTATGGCTACACCTTC. Translated, it gives CASSLQGEANYGYTF.

This clonotype has a handful of counts. V is TRBV12-3 or TRBV12-4 and J is TRBJ2-5, with TRBD2 identical over 8 bases. The CDR3 runs to 18 residues. J gave up 1 base and V 3 bases, and 13 bases lay outside the gene matches. The CDR3: CASSFRSAGSGGQETQYF. The CDR3 DNA reads as TGTGCCAGCAGTTTTCGAAGCGCTGGAAGCGGGGGCCAAGAGACCCAGTACTTC.

The V call is TRBV2, the J call TRBJ2-1; D is unresolved. CDR3 length: 15 residues. V shed 5 bases and J shed 7 bases, with 18 bases lying between them. CDR1 and CDR2 from the germline V gene are SNHLY and FYNNEI. The CDR3 bases are TGTGCCAGCAGTCCGGACCGTCCGTCCGCAAATGAGCAGTTCTTC. This sequence encodes CASSPDRPSANEQFF.

A remark on this clonotype: Since a much larger clone is just one base distant, this may be a read error. The rearrangement uses TRBV7-2 and TRBJ2-1, with 10 bases aligning to TRBD2. CDR3 length: 16 amino acids. The germline CDR1 and CDR2 sequences are SGHTA and FQGNSA. Trimming removed 10 bases from V and 6 bases from J; junction bases left unmatched: 15. CDR3: CANRKGPSGSSNEQFF. In DNA, the CDR3 is TGTGCCAACAGAAAAGGCCCTAGCGGGAGTAGCAATGAGCAGTTCTTC.

This clonotype has more than one count but fewer than ten. The chain links TRBV12-3 or TRBV12-4 to TRBJ1-4; D gene ambiguous. The CDR3 extends over 17 amino acids. V lost 4 bases to trimming and J lost 0 bases, with 15 bases between them. The CDR3 bases are TGTGCCAGCAGTTCAGAAATGACTGCAACAACTAATGAAAAACTGTTTTTT. It is translated as CASSSEMTATTNEKLFF.

This clonotype occurred a few times. The chain links TRBV27 to TRBJ2-5, with TRBD1 as a possible D gene (6 bases). The germline V gene encodes CDR1 MNHEY and CDR2 SMNVEV (reference sequence). V lost 6 bases and J lost 1, with 21 bases in between. This CDR3 is built from 17 residues. In DNA, the CDR3 is TGTGCCAGCAGCCCTCGGGATGCTTCCAGGGGCCAAGAGACCCAGTACTTC. As protein: CASSPRDASRGQETQYF.

The table lists this clonotype with a few counts. The chain couples TRBV7-2 to TRBJ2-1; 11 bases map to TRBD2. V lost 5 bases and J lost 8; bases outside the gene matches: 14. Germline loops: CDR1 SGHTA, CDR2 FQGNSA. The CDR3 is 17 residues long. This CDR3 reads CASSQEPIAGGWHEQFF. The CDR3 bases are TGTGCCAGCAGCCAGGAGCCCATAGCGGGAGGGTGGCATGAGCAGTTCTTC.

The gene calls are TRBV7-2 and TRBJ1-1, with 7 nucleotides matching TRBD1. CDR3 length equals 15 residues. Germline V gene sequence: CDR1 SGHTA, CDR2 FQGNSA. V lost 2 bases to trimming and J lost 5 bases; unmatched junction nucleotides: 8. CDR3 in amino acids: CASSLSTGVGTEAFF. DNA for the CDR3: TGTGCCAGCAGCTTAAGTACAGGGGTGGGGACTGAAGCTTTCTTT.

This clonotype has more than one count but fewer than ten. This chain uses TRBV25-1 with TRBJ2-7; 7 bases line up with TRBD1. The CDR3 loop spans 14 amino acids. Germline V gene lookup returns CDR1 MGHDK and CDR2 SYGVNS. The junction had 9 bases not matched to a gene; V was cut back by 10 bases and J by 0 bases. The CDR3 DNA reads TGTGCCACAAAGCCGGGACAGATCTCCTACGAGCAGTACTTC. Protein sequence: CATKPGQISYEQYF.

In its sample, this clonotype was seen many times. The chain uses TRBV7-9 and TRBJ2-1; possible D gene TRBD1, 5 bases. V lost 1 base and J lost 1, with 8 bases in between. The CDR3 is 15 amino acids. CDR1 is SEHNR, CDR2 FQNEAQ, per germline (reference sequence). The CDR3 bases are TGTGCCAGCAGCTTAGTGGCAGGGTCCTACAATGAGCAGTTCTTC. This encodes CASSLVAGSYNEQFF.

This clonotype occurred once. V gene TRBV5-1 combines with J gene TRBJ1-2; maybe TRBD1 (6 bases). Per the germline V gene, CDR1 is SGHRS and CDR2 is YFSETQ. V was cut by 4 bases and J by 3 bases, with 19 bases left in between. The CDR3 contains 16 residues. The CDR3 sequence is CASSLEGGGRDYGYTF. CDR3 sequence (DNA): TGCGCCAGCAGCCTGGAGGGGGGGGGGCGCGACTATGGCTACACCTTC.

In this sample, this clonotype turned up a few times. The chain recombines TRBV20-1 with TRBJ2-2; D call uncertain. The CDR3 is made up of 14 amino acids. CDR1 is DFQATT and CDR2 is SNEGSKA in the germline V gene (reference sequence). Between the trimmed V and J ends, which lost 3 bases and 4 bases, there was a span of 12 bases. The CDR3 region is CSARAPMFTGELFF. In DNA form, the CDR3 reads TGCAGTGCTAGGGCCCCTATGTTCACCGGGGAGCTGTTTTTT.